Following are 6 T cell receptor beta chains from one sample sequenced in a study of blood T cell repertoires in COVID-19. The assay was immunoSEQ multiplex PCR, and TCRdb's table has in-frame clones only and misses some. The repertoire includes some 400,000 clones, more than 80% of them detected once, and 0.95% to 1.2% sits in the top ten. The sequenced sample was PBMCs or T cells enriched from blood (not recorded which). The receptors were gathered from a man younger than 40 who had recovered from COVID-19.

The V gene is TRBV7-9, the J gene TRBJ2-2; D not resolved. The V end lost 6 bases, the J end lost 3 bases, and 11 bases lay between the germline ends. CDR1 SEHNR and CDR2 FQNEAQ come from the germline V gene (reference sequence). This CDR3 has 14 residues. The CDR3: CASRKRPDTGELFF. CDR3 bases: TGTGCCAGCAGAAAGAGGCCGGACACCGGGGAGCTGTTTTTT. Variable domain in full (rest from reference TRBV7-9 and TRBJ2-2): DTGVSQNPRHKITKRGQNVTFRCDPISEHNRLYWYRQTLGQGPEFLTYFQNEAQLEKSRLLSDRFSAERPKGSFSTLEIQRTEQGDSAMYLCASRKRPDTGELFFGEGSRLTVL.

The chain employs TRBV15 and TRBJ2-1, with a weak D call TRBD1 (5 bases). Trimming cost V 1 base and J 5 bases, with 18 bases left between them. CDR1 LNHNV and CDR2 YYDKDF come from the germline V gene (reference sequence). This CDR3 comprises 17 residues. The CDR3: CATSRGGRWLGDNEQFF. The CDR3 DNA is TGTGCCACCAGCAGAGGCGGTCGATGGCTAGGGGACAATGAGCAGTTCTTC.

About this clone itself: This same CDR3 is encoded by further DNA sequences in the sample. The chain couples TRBV5-1 to TRBJ2-4; D uncertain. Germline CDR1 is SGHRS and CDR2 is YFSETQ. The CDR3 is 12 residues long. The V end was cut by 0 bases, the J end by 7 bases, with 5 bases between. Here the CDR3 DNA reads TGCGCCAGCAGCTTGGAAAGCAACATTCAGTACTTC. This codes for CASSLESNIQYF.

This clone appeared a single time. The genes are TRBV7-8 and TRBJ1-5; 10 bases map to TRBD1. This CDR3 has 17 residues. Germline V gene data show CDR1 as SGHVS and CDR2 as FQNEAQ. J lost 0 bases, V lost 4 bases, and 6 bases had no gene match. CDR3 loop: CASSSRDRGISNQPQHF. CDR3 nucleotides: TGTGCCAGCAGCTCCCGGGACAGGGGAATTAGCAATCAGCCCCAGCATTTT.

This clone has just one count. The V gene is TRBV7-9, the J gene TRBJ2-5, with 15 bases matching TRBD2. The CDR3 has 18 residues. The J segment lost 5 bases and the V segment lost 5 bases, leaving 12 bases of the junction unmatched. Looked up from germline, CDR1 is SEHNR and CDR2 is FQNEAQ (reference sequence). Written as DNA, the CDR3 is TGTGCCAGCAGCCCGAGGACTAGCGGGAGGGCCGAGGGGGAGACCCAGTACTTC. As protein: CASSPRTSGRAEGETQYF.

The rearrangement uses TRBV27 and TRBJ2-1; 8 positions match TRBD2. With 7 bases clipped from V and 0 bases from J, the junction kept 8 bases outside the gene matches. The CDR3 loop spans 16 amino acids. Germline V gene lookup returns CDR1 MNHEY and CDR2 SMNVEV (reference sequence). In DNA form, the CDR3 reads TGTGCCAGCACTTATAGCGGGGTGAGCTCCTACAATGAGCAGTTCTTC. Translating it yields CASTYSGVSSYNEQFF.